This TCR beta chain was retrieved from a study of blood T cell repertoires in COVID-19. Across the study: Samples representing acute and convalescent COVID-19 were sourced from the United States, Italy and Spain. Nucleic acid was either cDNA or gDNA, and it came from T cells, B-cell-depleted T cells, or PBMCs.

A single count supports this clone. Study processing details: Estimation of nucleated cell counts was performed using reference gene primer amplification. Method: immunoSEQ multiplex PCR; TCRdb's copy keeps in-frame clones and lacks some. V and J calls and clone size are given by that table; D and trimming were obtained from the DNA. Of about 160,000 clones listed, 85% to 95% are singletons. This sequence originates from a man aged 50 to 59 with acute or convalescent COVID-19. Sequencing input: peripheral blood.

The CDR3 DNA reads as TGTGCCAGCAGCTCTAGCGGACAGGGGATAGGAGAGACCCAGTACTTC. It yields the protein CASSSSGQGIGETQYF. The rearrangement joins TRBV7-6 to TRBJ2-5; 9 bases are shared with TRBD1. The CDR3 consists of 16 residues. Germline loops: CDR1 SGHVS, CDR2 FNYEAQ. J gave up 4 bases and V 4 bases, and 10 bases lay outside the gene matches.